These 8 T cell receptor beta chains came from one sample sequenced in a study of tumor and adjacent non-tumor tissue in lung cancer. A modified ARM-PCR protocol with three rounds of nested PCR amplified TCRbeta. TCRdb called the multiplex PCR reads again in MiXCR, with one record for every CDR3 protein. The data show under 150,000 distinct CDR3 sequences, with roughly 66% seen just once and approximately 18% held by the top ten. The template was RNA from unsorted bulk tissue. Sequencing was done on a sample of lung tumor tissue. These receptors were obtained from a man in his sixties with small cell lung cancer.

This clonotype appeared many times. The CDR3 spells CSASGPGGMSSYEQYV. The CDR3 DNA sequence: TGCAGTGCTAGCGGCCCGGGCGGAATGAGCTCCTACGAGCAGTACGTC. This chain uses TRBV20-1 with TRBJ2-7; D is uncertain. Germline V gives CDR1 DFQATT, CDR2 SNEGSKA (reference sequence). This CDR3 has 16 amino acids. Trimming pared 3 bases from V and 0 bases from J, leaving 18 bases between.

With respect to this clonotype: With a much larger clone just one base away, this may be a read error. The chain joins TRBV29-1 to TRBJ2-1; tentative D call: TRBD2 (6 bases). This CDR3 comprises 13 residues. Germline V gene lookup returns CDR1 SQVTM and CDR2 ANQGSEA. Trimming took off 5 bases at V and 10 bases at J, with 18 bases between the two ends. The CDR3 protein is CSVKGSSAGEQFF. The CDR3 DNA reads TGCAGCGTTAAGGGGTCCTCTGCGGGAGAGCAGTTCTTC.

In regard to this clonotype: Since a much larger clone is just one base distant, this may be a read error. The V call is TRBV20-1, the J call TRBJ1-2, with D unresolved. The CDR3 extends over 13 amino acids. Germline V CDR1 and CDR2: DFQATT, SNEGSKA (reference sequence). The CDR3 DNA is TGCAGAGCTAGATCAGGCGCTAACTATGGCTACACCTTC. It is translated as CRARSGANYGYTF.

In the case of this clonotype: The CDR3 end shows no conserved phenylalanine or tryptophan, and so a read error is likely. This chain connects TRBV11-2 to TRBJ1-1, with unresolved D. Per germline, CDR1 SGHAT and CDR2 FQNNGV. Trimming took off 5 bases at V and 8 bases at J, with 12 bases between the two ends. The CDR3 extends over 12 amino acids. The CDR3 spells CASSPVKSEAFL. The DNA of the CDR3 is TGTGCCAGCAGCCCAGTGAAGAGCGAAGCTTTCCTT.

Turning to this clonotype: The junction does not match germline at one end; this may be a read error. This chain joins TRBV5-5 and TRBJ2-4; D is ambiguous. In germline, CDR1 is SGHKS, CDR2 YYEKEE (reference sequence). CDR3 length: 15 amino acids. CDR3 in DNA: TGTGCCAGCAGCTTTTTTCAATTAGCCAAAAACACTCAGTATTTC. Amino acid sequence: CASSFFQLAKNTQYF.

The chain uses TRBV5-1 and TRBJ2-5; D remains ambiguous. This CDR3 is built from 16 residues. The ends were cut back, 4 bases at V and 0 bases at J, with 16 bases in the middle. Germline V gene sequence: CDR1 SGHRS, CDR2 YFSETQ. CDR3 DNA sequence: TGCGCCAGCAGCGCCGGATTGACTGTGTACCAAGAGACCCAGTACTTC. Its protein is CASSAGLTVYQETQYF.

The genes are TRBV7-8 and TRBJ2-7; D possibly corresponds to TRBD1 (5 bases). V lost 2 bases and J lost 4, with 12 bases in between. The CDR3 extends over 14 amino acids. CDR1 is SGHVS, CDR2 FQNEAQ, per germline. The CDR3 loop is CASSLRQGGYEQYF. CDR3 DNA: TGTGCCAGCAGCTTACGCCAGGGTGGTTACGAGCAGTACTTC.

This clonotype has a count of ten or more. The chain is built from TRBV12-3 or TRBV12-4 and TRBJ2-2; D is perhaps TRBD1 (5 bases). V gave up 4 bases and J gave up 4 bases, with 13 bases separating them. The CDR3 is 15 amino acids. This CDR3 reads CASSYIQGSTGELFF. The CDR3, as DNA: TGTGCCAGCAGTTATATCCAGGGTAGCACCGGGGAGCTGTTTTTT.